This TCR beta chain was identified during a study of blood T cell repertoires in COVID-19 (TCRdb year 2020). General notes on the study: The collaborator samples originated in the United States, Italy and Spain and spanned the acute and convalescent phases of COVID-19. The prospective study material was composed of cDNA or gDNA derived from T cells, B-cell-depleted T cells, or PBMCs. Subjects who had been exposed to COVID-19, were actively infected with it, or had recovered from it provided the deeply sampled blood TCRbeta repertoires that made up the dataset. The repertoires were made available in a free public database intended to serve as a resource for research on the immune response to SARS-CoV-2. Samples were obtained from the ongoing ImmuneRACE study (first 160 participants) and from over a thousand subjects provided by 6 global collaborators. The sample metadata nearly always contained a de-identified subject ID, COVID-19 status, age in years and sex. Where available, HLA class I and class II types were obtained from metadata supplied by the sample provider rather than from assay-based typing. Overall study outcomes, separate from this receptor: Clinical and demographic metadata were provided uncurated, with the amount varying by source and participant.

TCRbeta CDR3 regions were amplified from genomic DNA by means of the immunoSEQ Assay, a bias-controlled multiplex PCR. As for the original processing: Nucleated cell counts per sample were estimated from amplification of reference gene primers within the assay. To quantify the absolute abundance of each unique TCRbeta CDR3 rearrangement, sequence reads were collapsed and filtered. Productive Simpson clonality was computed per sample as the square root of Simpson's diversity index over productive rearrangements. As stored in TCRdb, this immuneACCESS dataset retains in-frame rearrangements with V and J assigned. A fraction of the clones does not appear; measured against another copy, unresolved V genes explain less than half of the discrepancy, and the remainder lacks a known reason. V and J calls plus clone size are reproduced from that table; the DNA served to infer D and trimming. This sample comprises about 73,000 clones, around 83% of them detected only once. The ten largest clones capture 5% to 6% of the sample.

About this clone itself: There is no known antigen for this receptor. No much larger clone is present one base from it, and per-base qualities are unavailable.

The germline V gene (reference sequence) provides CDR1 GTSNPN and CDR2 SVGIG. The CDR3 goes from the cysteine to the phenylalanine over 17 residues. The only DNA kept is the CDR3, 51 bases in frame from the first base. V is shortened by 4 bases, J by 2 bases, and the region joining them spans 20 bases. Collaborating institutions collected whole blood in K2EDTA tubes following their own protocols. For TCRbeta analysis, collaborators shipped samples in one of three forms: frozen whole blood, isolated PBMCs, or DNA extracted from either of those sample types. Sample: peripheral blood. The chain links TRBV30 with TRBJ1-4, with the D gene call left open. This TCR came from a man aged 50-59 years with active COVID-19. The CDR3 loop reads CAWTDQERGGTNEKLFF. The DNA reads as follows: TGTGCCTGGACGGATCAGGAGCGGGGTGGGACTAATGAAAAACTGTTTTTT.